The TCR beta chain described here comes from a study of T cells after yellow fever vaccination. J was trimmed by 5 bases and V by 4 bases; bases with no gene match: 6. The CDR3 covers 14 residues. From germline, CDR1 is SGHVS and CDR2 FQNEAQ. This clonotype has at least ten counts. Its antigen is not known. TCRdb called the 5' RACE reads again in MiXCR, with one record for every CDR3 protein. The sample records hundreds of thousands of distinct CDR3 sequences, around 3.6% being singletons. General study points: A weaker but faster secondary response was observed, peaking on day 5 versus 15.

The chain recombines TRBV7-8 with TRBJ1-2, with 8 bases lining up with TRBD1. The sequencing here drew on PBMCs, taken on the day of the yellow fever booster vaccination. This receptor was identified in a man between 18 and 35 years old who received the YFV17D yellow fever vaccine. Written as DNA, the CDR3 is TGTGCCAGCAGCTATTCAGGGGGCGCGTATGGCTACACCTTC. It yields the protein CASSYSGGAYGYTF.